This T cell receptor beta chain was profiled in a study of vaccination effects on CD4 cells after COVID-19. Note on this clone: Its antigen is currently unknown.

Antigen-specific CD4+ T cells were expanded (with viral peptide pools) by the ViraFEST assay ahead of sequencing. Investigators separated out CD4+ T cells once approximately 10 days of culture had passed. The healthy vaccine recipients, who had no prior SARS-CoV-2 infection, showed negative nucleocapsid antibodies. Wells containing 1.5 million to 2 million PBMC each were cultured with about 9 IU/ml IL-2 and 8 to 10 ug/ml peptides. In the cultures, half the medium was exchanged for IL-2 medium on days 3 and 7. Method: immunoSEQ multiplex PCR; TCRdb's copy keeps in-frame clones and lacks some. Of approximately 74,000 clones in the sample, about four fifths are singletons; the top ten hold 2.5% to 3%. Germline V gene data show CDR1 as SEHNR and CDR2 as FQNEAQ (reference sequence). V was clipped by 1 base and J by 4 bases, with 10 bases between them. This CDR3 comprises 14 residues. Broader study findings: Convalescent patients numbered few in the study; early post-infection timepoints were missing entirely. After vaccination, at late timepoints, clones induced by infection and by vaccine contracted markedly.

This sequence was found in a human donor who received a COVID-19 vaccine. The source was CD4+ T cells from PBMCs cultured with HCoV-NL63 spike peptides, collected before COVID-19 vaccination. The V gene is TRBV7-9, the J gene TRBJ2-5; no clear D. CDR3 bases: TGTGCCAGCAGCTTAGTGATAGCAGGAGAGACCCAGTACTTC. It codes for CASSLVIAGETQYF.